The present T cell receptor (beta chain) was sequenced within a study of T cell repertoires in cytomegalovirus infection. Study context: Based on public TCR beta signatures, there were indications of CMV infection and of a matching HLA type.

TCRdb independently ran MiXCR on the reads; one entry per CDR3 protein. This repertoire shows 200,000 to 250,000 distinct CDR3 sequences, 38% found once; its top ten account for 59%. In regard to this clonotype: Its specificity is unknown.

V lost 3 bases and J lost 0; bases outside the gene matches: 3. Looked up from germline, CDR1 is MNHEY and CDR2 is SMNVEV (reference sequence). This CDR3 is 15 amino acids long. The TCR originated in a human donor in good health (CMV status not recorded). Some clones in this sample may be carry-over from other donors' samples. The sample in question was CD8+ T cells from cultured PBMCs, obtained from culture after CMV antigen stimulation. The V gene is TRBV27, the J gene TRBJ1-2, with 8 bases identical to TRBD1. CDR3 region: CASSFGTGTNYGYTF. The DNA of the CDR3 is TGTGCCAGCAGTTTCGGGACAGGTACTAACTATGGCTACACCTTC.